This T cell receptor beta chain was profiled in a study of blood T cells in healthy people across ages. Worth noting for this clonotype: What it binds is unknown.

PCR was performed a second time for about 7 to 12 cycles using a sample-barcoded 5' primer and a J-beta primer mix. Each TCR beta cDNA got a 12-nucleotide random molecular identifier. TCRdb independently ran MiXCR on the 5' RACE reads; one entry per CDR3 protein. The sample consists of hundreds of thousands of distinct CDR3 sequences, around 43% of them appearing once. Findings and caveats of the study: Naive T cell percentage strongly correlated with TCR beta diversity. Per million T cells, the diversity of TCR beta decreased roughly linearly as age advanced.

Trimming pared 6 bases from V and 6 bases from J, leaving 24 bases between. Germline CDR1 MGHDK, CDR2 SYGVNS. The CDR3 totals 17 residues. Source material: blood. The receptor comes from a man in his 60s in good health. The J gene is TRBJ2-1, the V gene TRBV25-1; the D gene is possibly TRBD1 (6 bases). CDR3 coding DNA: TGTGCCAGCAGCCAAACTTCAAGCGGCAGGGGTTGCAATGAGCAGTTCTTC. This codes for CASSQTSSGRGCNEQFF. Combining the CDR3 with reference TRBV25-1 and TRBJ2-1 gives the whole variable domain EADIYQTPRYLVIGTGKKITLECSQTMGHDKMYWYQQDPGMELHLIHYSYGVNSTEKGDLSSESTVSRIRTEHFPLTLESARPSHTSQYLCASSQTSSGRGCNEQFFGPGTRLTVL.